The 13 T cell receptor beta chains listed next were all sequenced from one sample in a study of T-cell memory formation after mild COVID-19. TCRdb redid the calling of the 5' RACE reads with MiXCR, one entry per CDR3 protein. The table records roughly 240,000 distinct CDR3 sequences, just over 15% of them present only once. Sequenced input: PBMCs or a T cell subset sorted from them (not recorded which). The source of these receptors is an adult woman who had mild COVID-19 (a few samples of this study predate the infection). Cell type and time point are not known.

The rearrangement joins TRBV27 to TRBJ2-5, with 8 nucleotides matching TRBD1. Per the germline V gene, CDR1 is MNHEY and CDR2 is SMNVEV (reference sequence). V lost 5 bases to trimming and J lost 4 bases; unmatched junction nucleotides: 9. The CDR3 length is 15 residues. The CDR3, as DNA: TGTGCCAGCAGTCCGCGTTTAGGGACAGGAGAGACCCAGTACTTC. Translating gives CASSPRLGTGETQYF.

There are a few counts of this clonotype. V is TRBV5-1 and J is TRBJ2-5, with 9 bases fitting TRBD2. V lost 2 bases and J lost 3; bases outside the gene matches: 5. Per germline, CDR1 SGHRS and CDR2 YFSETQ. The CDR3 extends over 15 amino acids. The CDR3 DNA reads as TGCGCCAGCAGCTTAACCGGGACTAGCAAAGAGACCCAGTACTTC. This sequence encodes CASSLTGTSKETQYF.

The genes are TRBV11-3 and TRBJ2-3; 11 bases map to TRBD2. V was pared by 5 bases and J by 2 bases, with 9 bases of the junction left unmatched. The CDR3 loop spans 17 amino acids. Looked up from germline, CDR1 is SGHNT and CDR2 is YENEEA. CDR3 DNA: TGTGCCAGCAGCACCGGGACTAGCGGTCCACCCACAGATACGCAGTATTTT. Its translation is CASSTGTSGPPTDTQYF.

A single count supports this clonotype. The chain links TRBV20-1 to TRBJ1-2; D unclear. V shed 7 bases and J shed 2 bases, with 11 bases lying between them. CDR1 and CDR2 from the germline V gene are DFQATT and SNEGSKA (reference sequence). The CDR3 totals 12 residues. The chain's CDR3 is CSVRDGNYGYTF. DNA for the CDR3: TGCAGTGTAAGAGACGGCAACTATGGCTACACCTTC.

A few counts support this clonotype. The V and J genes are TRBV7-8 and TRBJ2-2; D unclear. Germline V CDR1 and CDR2: SGHVS, FQNEAQ. V was trimmed by 3 bases and J by 3 bases, leaving 23 bases between them. This CDR3 spans 19 amino acids. Here the CDR3 reads CASSFRLVTSLLDTGELFF. CDR3 coding DNA: TGTGCCAGCAGCTTCCGCTTGGTGACAAGCCTTTTGGACACCGGGGAGCTGTTTTTT.

The V and J genes are TRBV7-8 and TRBJ2-1, with D possibly called TRBD1 or TRBD2 (5 bases each). The CDR3 is made up of 18 amino acids. V was shortened by 3 bases and J by 4 bases, with 22 bases between the two germline ends. The germline gives CDR1 SGHVS, CDR2 FQNEAQ. The CDR3 coding sequence is TGTGCCAGCAGCTTGGGACCGCTAGATTCTCCAAGATACAATGAGCAGTTCTTC. Amino acids: CASSLGPLDSPRYNEQFF.

Many counts were recorded for this clonotype. J is TRBJ1-3 and V is TRBV5-6; no clear D gene. Germline CDR1 is SGHDT and CDR2 is YYEEEE. The CDR3 contains 14 residues. Trimming took off 0 bases at V and 0 bases at J, with 4 bases between the two ends. Here the CDR3 reads CASSLVSSGNTIYF. CDR3 in DNA: TGTGCCAGCAGCTTGGTAAGCTCTGGAAACACCATATATTTT. The whole variable domain, filled in from reference TRBV5-6 and TRBJ1-3, reads DAGVTQSPTHLIKTRGQQVTLRCSPKSGHDTVSWYQQALGQGPQFIFQYYEEEERQRGNFPDRFSGHQFPNYSSELNVNALLLGDSALYLCASSLVSSGNTIYFGEGSWLTVV.

V is TRBV28 and J is TRBJ2-2; D uncertain. The germline gives CDR1 MDHEN, CDR2 SYDVKM. Trimming took off 3 bases at V and 1 base at J, with 6 bases between the two ends. The CDR3 covers 14 residues. The CDR3 sequence is CASSFHRNTGELFF. In nucleotides, the CDR3 is TGTGCCAGCAGTTTTCATCGGAACACCGGGGAGCTGTTTTTT.

This clonotype was counted between two and nine times. The rearrangement joins TRBV5-1 to TRBJ2-1; 10 bases map to TRBD2. With V trimmed by 2 bases and J by 5 bases, 7 bases remained unmatched. The CDR3 extends over 16 amino acids. Germline V lookup: CDR1 SGHRS, CDR2 YFSETQ. Here the CDR3 DNA reads TGCGCCAGCAGCTTCTTAGGGAGCGGGGGGGACAATGAGCAGTTCTTC. The encoded protein is CASSFLGSGGDNEQFF. The full variable domain, completed using reference TRBV5-1 and TRBJ2-1, is KAGVTQTPRYLIKTRGQQVTLSCSPISGHRSVSWYQQTPGQGLQFLFEYFSETQRNKGNFPGRFSGRQFSNSRSEMNVSTLELGDSALYLCASSFLGSGGDNEQFFGPGTRLTVL.

This clonotype was detected ten times or more. J is TRBJ2-3 and V is TRBV7-3; no firm D call. Between the trimmed V and J ends, which lost 1 base and 3 bases, there was a span of 8 bases. This CDR3 has 14 amino acids. Germline V gene sequence: CDR1 SGHTA, CDR2 FQGTGA. CDR3 in amino acids: CASSLRGRTDTQYF. The CDR3 DNA follows: TGTGCCAGCAGCTTAAGGGGTAGGACAGATACGCAGTATTTT.

In this sample, this clonotype turned up a few times. V usage is TRBV25-1 and J usage is TRBJ2-1; perhaps D is TRBD1 or TRBD2 (6 bases each). The CDR3 covers 15 residues. V gave up 5 bases and J gave up 0 bases, with 11 bases separating them. CDR1 is MGHDK and CDR2 is SYGVNS in the germline V gene. This chain's CDR3 is CASSLPGASYNEQFF. The CDR3 DNA reads as TGTGCCAGCAGTCTTCCGGGGGCCTCCTACAATGAGCAGTTCTTC.

This clonotype occurred a few times. The rearrangement links TRBV7-3 to TRBJ2-7, with 7 nucleotides matching TRBD1. V lost 5 bases to trimming and J lost 12 bases; unmatched junction nucleotides: 7. The V gene's germline CDR1 is SGHTA and CDR2 FQGTGA. This CDR3 spans 11 amino acids. The CDR3 protein is CASSKGQSVYF. The DNA of the CDR3 is TGTGCCAGCAGCAAGGGACAGTCGGTGTACTTC.

In its sample, this clonotype was seen a few times. The chain combines TRBV24-1 with TRBJ2-3; the match to TRBD1 covers 8 bases. V shed 8 bases and J 3 bases; nucleotides not matched to a gene: 9. The CDR3 consists of 15 residues. Per the germline V gene, CDR1 is KGHDR and CDR2 is SFDVKD. CDR3 region: CATTPGTGPTDTQYF. The CDR3 nucleotides are TGTGCCACCACCCCCGGGACAGGTCCTACAGATACGCAGTATTTT.